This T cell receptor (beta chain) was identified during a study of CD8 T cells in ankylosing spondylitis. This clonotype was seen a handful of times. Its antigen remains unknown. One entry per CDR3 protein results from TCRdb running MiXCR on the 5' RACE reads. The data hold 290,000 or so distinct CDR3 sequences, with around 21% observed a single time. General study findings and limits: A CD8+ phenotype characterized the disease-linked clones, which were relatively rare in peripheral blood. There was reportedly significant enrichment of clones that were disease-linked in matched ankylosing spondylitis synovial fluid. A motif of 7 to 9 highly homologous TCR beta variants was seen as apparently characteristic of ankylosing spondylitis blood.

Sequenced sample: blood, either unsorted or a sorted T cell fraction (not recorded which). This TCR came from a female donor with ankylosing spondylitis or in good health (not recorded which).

CDR3 in DNA: TGCAGCGTTGGCTTGGGACAGGGGGTGGCCAACGTCCTGACTTTC. Its protein product is CSVGLGQGVANVLTF. The rearrangement joins TRBV29-1 to TRBJ2-6; 11 bases map to TRBD1. This CDR3 is 15 amino acids long. The germline V gene encodes CDR1 SQVTM and CDR2 ANQGSEA. V was pared by 4 bases and J by 6 bases, with 5 bases of the junction left unmatched.